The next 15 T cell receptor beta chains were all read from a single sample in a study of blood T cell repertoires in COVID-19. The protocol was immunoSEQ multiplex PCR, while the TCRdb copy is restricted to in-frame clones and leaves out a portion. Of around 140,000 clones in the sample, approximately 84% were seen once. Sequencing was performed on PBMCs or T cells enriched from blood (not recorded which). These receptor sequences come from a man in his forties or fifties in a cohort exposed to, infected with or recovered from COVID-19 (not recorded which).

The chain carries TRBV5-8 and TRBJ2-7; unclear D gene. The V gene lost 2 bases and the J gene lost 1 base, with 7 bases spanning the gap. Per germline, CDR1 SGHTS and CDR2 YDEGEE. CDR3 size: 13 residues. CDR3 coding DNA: TGTGCCAGCAGCTTTTACAGTTCCTACGAGCAGTACTTC. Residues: CASSFYSSYEQYF.

The CDR3 region has the DNA TGTGCCGGCTCAAGGGACTCCATATATTTT. Translation gives CAGSRDSIYF. The chain is built from TRBV30 and TRBJ1-3; the D gene is possibly TRBD1 (5 bases). This CDR3 is built from 10 residues. Trimming cost V 8 bases and J 11 bases, with 13 bases left between them. The V gene's germline CDR1 is GTSNPN and CDR2 SVGIG (reference sequence).

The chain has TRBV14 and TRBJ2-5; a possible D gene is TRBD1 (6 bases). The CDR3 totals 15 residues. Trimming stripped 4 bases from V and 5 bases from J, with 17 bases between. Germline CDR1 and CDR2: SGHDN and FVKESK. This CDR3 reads CASSRAQGFGETQYF. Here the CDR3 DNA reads TGTGCCAGCAGCCGAGCACAGGGATTCGGGGAGACCCAGTACTTC.

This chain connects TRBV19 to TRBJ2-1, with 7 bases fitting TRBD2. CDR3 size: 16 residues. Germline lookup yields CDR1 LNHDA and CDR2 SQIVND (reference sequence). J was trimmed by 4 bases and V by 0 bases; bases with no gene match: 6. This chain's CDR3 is CASSIDQAGNYNEQFF. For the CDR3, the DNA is TGTGCCAGTAGTATAGATCAAGCGGGGAATTACAATGAGCAGTTCTTC.

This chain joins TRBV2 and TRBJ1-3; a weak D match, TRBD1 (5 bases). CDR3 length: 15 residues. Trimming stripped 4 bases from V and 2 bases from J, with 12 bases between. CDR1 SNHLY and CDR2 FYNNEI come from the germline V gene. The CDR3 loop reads CASSVGGIPGNTIYF. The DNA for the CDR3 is TGTGCCAGCAGTGTCGGGGGAATCCCTGGAAACACCATATATTTT.

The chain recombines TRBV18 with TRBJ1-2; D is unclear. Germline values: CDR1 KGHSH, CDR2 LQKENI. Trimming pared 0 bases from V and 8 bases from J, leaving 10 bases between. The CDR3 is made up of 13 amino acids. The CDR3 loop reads CASSPPGLDGYTF. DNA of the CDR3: TGTGCCAGCTCACCACCGGGCCTCGACGGCTACACCTTC.

CDR3 bases: TGTGCCAGCAGTTTAAACAGCAATTCACCCCTCCACTTT. It yields the protein CASSLNSNSPLHF. The rearrangement links TRBV27 to TRBJ1-6, with D uncertain. Looked up from germline, CDR1 is MNHEY and CDR2 is SMNVEV (reference sequence). The V end was cut by 2 bases, the J end by 7 bases, with 6 bases between. This CDR3 comprises 13 residues.

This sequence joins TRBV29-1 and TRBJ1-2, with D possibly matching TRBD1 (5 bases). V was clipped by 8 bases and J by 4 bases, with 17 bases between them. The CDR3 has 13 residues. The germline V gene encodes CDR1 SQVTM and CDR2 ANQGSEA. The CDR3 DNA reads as TGCAGCTTCAACCAGGGTCTTGGCTATGGCTACACCTTC. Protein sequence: CSFNQGLGYGYTF.

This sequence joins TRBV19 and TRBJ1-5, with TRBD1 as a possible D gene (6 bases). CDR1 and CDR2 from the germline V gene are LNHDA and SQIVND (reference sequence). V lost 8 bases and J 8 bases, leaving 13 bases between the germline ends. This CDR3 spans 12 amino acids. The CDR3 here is CASGGPEEPQHF. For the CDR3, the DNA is TGTGCCAGTGGGGGCCCCGAGGAGCCCCAGCATTTT.

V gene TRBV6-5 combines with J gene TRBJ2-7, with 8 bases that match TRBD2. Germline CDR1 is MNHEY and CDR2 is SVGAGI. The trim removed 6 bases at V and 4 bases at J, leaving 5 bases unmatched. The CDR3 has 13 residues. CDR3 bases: TGTGCCAGCAGCAGTAGCGGGGTATACGAGCAGTACTTC. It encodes CASSSSGVYEQYF.

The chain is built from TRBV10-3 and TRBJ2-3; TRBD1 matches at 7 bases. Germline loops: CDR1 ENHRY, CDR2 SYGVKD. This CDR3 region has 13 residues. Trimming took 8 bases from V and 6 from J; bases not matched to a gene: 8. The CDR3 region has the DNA TGTGCCATCGTTAGCGAGGGGGCCGATACGCAGTATTTT. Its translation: CAIVSEGADTQYF.

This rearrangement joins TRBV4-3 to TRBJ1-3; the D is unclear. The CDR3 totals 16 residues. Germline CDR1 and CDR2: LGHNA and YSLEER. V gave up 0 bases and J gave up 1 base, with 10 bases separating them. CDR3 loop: CASSQDLRASGNTIYF. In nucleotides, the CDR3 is TGCGCCAGCAGCCAAGATCTGAGGGCTTCTGGAAACACCATATATTTT.

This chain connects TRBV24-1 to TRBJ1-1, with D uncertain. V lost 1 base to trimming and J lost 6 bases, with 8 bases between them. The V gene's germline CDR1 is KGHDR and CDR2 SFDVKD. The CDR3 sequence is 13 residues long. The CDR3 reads CATSDFGGAEAFF. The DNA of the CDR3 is TGTGCCACCAGTGATTTTGGTGGAGCTGAAGCTTTCTTT.

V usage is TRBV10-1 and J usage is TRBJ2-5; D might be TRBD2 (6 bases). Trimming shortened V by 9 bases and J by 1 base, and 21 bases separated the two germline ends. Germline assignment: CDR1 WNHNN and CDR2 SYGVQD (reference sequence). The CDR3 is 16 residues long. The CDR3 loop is CASSFSSAGGQETQYF. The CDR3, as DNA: TGCGCCAGTTCATTCTCCTCTGCCGGGGGCCAAGAGACCCAGTACTTC.

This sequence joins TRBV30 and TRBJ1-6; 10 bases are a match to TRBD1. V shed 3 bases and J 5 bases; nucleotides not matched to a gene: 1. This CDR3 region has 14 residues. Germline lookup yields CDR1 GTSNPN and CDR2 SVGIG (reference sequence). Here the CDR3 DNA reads TGTGCCTGGAGGGGACAGGGGAATAATTCACCCCTCCACTTT. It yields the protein CAWRGQGNNSPLHF.